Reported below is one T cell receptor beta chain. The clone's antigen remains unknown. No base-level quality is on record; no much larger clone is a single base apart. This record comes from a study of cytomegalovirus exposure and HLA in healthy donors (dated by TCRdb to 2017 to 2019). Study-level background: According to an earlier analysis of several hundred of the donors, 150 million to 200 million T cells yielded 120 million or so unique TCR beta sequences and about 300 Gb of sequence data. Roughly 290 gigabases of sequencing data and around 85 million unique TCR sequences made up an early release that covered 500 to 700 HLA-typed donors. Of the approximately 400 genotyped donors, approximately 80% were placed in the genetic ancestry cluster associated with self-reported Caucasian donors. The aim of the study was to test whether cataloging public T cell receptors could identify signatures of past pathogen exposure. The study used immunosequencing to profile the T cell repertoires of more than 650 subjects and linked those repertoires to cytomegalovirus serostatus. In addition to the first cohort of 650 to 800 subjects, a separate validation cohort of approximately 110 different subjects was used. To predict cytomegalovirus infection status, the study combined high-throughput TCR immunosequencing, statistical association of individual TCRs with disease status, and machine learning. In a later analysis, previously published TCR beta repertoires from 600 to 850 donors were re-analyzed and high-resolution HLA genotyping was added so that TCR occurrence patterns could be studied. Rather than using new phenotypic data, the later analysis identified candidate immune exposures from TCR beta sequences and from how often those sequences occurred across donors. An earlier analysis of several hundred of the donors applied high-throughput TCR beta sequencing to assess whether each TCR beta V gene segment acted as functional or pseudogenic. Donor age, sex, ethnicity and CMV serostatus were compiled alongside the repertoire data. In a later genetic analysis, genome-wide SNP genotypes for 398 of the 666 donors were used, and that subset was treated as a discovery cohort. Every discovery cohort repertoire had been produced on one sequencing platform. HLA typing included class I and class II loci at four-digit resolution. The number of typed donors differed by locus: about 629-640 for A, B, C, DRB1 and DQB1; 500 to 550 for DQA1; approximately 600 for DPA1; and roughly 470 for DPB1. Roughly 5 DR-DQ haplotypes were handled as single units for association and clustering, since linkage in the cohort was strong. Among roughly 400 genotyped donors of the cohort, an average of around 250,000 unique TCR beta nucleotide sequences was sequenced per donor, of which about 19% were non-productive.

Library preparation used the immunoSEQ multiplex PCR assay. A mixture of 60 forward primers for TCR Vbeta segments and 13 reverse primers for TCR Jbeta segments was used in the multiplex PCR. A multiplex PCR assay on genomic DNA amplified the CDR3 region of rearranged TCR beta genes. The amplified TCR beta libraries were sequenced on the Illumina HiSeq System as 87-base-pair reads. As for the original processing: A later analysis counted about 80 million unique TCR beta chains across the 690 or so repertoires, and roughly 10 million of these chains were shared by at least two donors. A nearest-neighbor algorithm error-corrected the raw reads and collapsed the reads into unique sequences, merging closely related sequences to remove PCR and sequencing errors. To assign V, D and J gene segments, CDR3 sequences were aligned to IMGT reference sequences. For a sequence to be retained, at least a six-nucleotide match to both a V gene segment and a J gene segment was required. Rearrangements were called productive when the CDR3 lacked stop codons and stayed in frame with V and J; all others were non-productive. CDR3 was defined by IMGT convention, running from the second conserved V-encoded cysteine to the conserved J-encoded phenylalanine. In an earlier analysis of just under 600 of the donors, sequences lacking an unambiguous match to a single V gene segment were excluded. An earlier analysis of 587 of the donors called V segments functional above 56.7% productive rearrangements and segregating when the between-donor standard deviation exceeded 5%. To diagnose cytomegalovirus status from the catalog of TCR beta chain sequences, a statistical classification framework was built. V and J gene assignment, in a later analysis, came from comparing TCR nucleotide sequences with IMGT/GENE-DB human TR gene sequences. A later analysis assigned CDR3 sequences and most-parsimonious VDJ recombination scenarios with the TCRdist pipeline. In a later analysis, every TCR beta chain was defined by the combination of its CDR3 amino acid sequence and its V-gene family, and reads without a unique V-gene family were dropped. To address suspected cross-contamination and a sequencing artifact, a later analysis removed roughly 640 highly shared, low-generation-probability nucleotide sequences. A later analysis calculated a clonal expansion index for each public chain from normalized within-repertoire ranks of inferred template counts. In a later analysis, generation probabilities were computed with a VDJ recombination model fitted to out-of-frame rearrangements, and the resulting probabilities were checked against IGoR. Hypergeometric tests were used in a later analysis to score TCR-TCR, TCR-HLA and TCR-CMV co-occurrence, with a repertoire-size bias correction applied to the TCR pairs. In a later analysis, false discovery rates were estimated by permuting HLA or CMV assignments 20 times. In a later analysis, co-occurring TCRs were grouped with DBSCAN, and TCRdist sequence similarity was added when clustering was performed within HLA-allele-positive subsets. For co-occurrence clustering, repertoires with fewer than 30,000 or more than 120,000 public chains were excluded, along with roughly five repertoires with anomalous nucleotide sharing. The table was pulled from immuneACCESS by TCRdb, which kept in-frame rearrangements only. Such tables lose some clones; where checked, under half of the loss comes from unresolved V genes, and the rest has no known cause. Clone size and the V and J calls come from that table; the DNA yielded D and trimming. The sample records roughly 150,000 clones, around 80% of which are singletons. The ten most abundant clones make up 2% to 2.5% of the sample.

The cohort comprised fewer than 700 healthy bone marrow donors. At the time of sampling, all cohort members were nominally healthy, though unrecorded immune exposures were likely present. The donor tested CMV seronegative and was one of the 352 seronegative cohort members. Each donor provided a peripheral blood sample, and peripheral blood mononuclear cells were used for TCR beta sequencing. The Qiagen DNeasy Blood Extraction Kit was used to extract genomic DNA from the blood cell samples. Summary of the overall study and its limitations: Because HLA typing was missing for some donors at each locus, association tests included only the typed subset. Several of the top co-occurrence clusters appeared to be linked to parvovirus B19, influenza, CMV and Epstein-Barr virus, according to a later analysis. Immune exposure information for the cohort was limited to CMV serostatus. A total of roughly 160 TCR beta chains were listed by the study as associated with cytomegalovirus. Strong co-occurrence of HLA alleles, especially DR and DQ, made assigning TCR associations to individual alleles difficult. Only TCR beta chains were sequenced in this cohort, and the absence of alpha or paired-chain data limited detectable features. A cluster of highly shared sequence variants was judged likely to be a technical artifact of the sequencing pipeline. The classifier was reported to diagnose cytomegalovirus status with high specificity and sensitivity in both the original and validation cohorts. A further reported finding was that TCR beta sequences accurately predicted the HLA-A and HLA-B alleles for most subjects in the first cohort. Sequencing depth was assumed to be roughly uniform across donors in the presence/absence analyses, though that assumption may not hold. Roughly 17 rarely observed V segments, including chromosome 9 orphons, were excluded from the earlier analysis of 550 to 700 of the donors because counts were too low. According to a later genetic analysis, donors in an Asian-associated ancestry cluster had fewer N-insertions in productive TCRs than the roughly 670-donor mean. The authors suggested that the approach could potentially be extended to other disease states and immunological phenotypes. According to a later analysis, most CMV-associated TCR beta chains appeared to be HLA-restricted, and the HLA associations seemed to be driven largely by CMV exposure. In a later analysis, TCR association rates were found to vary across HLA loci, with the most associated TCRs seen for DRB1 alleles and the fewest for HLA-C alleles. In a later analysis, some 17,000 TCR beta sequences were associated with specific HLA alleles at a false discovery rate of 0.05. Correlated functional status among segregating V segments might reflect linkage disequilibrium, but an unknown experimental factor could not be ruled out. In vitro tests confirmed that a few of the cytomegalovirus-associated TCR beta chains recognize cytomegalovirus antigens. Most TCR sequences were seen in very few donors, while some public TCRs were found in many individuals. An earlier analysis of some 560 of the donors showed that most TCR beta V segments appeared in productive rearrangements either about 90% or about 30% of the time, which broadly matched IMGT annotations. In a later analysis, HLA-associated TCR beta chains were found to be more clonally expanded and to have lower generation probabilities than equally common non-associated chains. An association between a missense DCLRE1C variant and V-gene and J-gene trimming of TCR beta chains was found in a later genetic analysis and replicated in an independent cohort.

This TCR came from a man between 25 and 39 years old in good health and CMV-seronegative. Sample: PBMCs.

The CDR3 loop reads CAGQSGVHTGELFF. At the DNA level, the sequence is TGTGCCGGCCAAAGCGGAGTCCACACCGGGGAGCTGTTTTTT. The sequence links TRBV6-1 to TRBJ2-2; TRBD2 could be the D gene, as 5 bases match. The germline V gene gives CDR1 as MNHNS and CDR2 as SASEGT. V gives up 11 bases and J gives up 3 bases, and the segment between their germline ends measures 16 bases. CDR3 length: 14 amino acids, cysteine to phenylalanine. Only the CDR3 region is kept as DNA, spanning 42 bases read in frame from base 1.